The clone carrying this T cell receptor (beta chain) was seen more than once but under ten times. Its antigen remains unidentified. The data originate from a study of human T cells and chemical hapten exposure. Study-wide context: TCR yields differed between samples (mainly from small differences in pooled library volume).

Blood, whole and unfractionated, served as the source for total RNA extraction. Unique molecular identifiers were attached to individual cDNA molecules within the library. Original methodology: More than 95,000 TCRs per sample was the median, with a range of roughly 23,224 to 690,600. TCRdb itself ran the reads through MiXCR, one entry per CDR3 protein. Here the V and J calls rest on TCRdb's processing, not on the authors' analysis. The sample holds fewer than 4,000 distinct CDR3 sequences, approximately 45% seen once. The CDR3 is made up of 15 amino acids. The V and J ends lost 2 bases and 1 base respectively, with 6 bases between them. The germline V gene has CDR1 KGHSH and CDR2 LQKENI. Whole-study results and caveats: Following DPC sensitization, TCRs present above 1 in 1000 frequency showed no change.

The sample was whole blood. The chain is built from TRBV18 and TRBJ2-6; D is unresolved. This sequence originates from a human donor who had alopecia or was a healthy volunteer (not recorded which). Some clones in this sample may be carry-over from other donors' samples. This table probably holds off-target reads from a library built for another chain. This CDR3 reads CASSPGTSGANVLTF. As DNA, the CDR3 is TGTGCCAGCTCACCAGGAACGTCTGGGGCCAACGTCCTGACTTTC. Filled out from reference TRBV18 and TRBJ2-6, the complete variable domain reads NAGVMQNPRHLVRRRGQEARLRCSPMKGHSHVYWYRQLPEEGLKFMVYLQKENIIDESGMPKERFSAEFPKEGPSILRIQQVVRGDSAAYFCASSPGTSGANVLTFGAGSRLTVL.